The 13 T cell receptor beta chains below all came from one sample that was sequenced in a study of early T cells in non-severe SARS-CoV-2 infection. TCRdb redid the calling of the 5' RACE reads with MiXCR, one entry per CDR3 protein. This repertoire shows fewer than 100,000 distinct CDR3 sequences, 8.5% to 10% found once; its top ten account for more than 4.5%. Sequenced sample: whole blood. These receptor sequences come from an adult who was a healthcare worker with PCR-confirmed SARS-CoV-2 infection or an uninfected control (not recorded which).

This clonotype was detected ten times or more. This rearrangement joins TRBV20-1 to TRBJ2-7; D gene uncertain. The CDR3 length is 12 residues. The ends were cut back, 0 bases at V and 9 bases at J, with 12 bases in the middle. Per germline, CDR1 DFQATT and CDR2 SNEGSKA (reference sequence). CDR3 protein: CSARDWSVLQYF. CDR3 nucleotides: TGCAGTGCTAGAGATTGGAGCGTCTTGCAGTACTTC.

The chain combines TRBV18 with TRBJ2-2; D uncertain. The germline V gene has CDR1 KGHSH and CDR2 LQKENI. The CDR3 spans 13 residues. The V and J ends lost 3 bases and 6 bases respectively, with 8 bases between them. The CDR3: CASSPKIAGELFF. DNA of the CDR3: TGTGCCAGCTCACCTAAGATAGCCGGGGAGCTGTTTTTT.

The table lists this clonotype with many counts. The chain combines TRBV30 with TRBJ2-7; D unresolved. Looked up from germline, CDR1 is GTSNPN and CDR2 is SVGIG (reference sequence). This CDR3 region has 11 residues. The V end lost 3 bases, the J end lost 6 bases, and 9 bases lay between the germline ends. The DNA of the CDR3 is TGTGCCTGGAGATTCGGATTCGAGCAGTACTTC. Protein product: CAWRFGFEQYF. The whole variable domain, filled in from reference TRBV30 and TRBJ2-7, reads SQTIHQWPATLVQPVGSPLSLECTVEGTSNPNLYWYRQAAGRGLQLLFYSVGIGQISSEVPQNLSASRPQDRQFILSSKKLLLSDSGFYLCAWRFGFEQYFGPGTRLTVT.

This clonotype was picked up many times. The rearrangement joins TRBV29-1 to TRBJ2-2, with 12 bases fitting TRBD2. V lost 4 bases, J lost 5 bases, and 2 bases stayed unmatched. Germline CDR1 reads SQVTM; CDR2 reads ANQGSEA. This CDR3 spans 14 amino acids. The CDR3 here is CSVGLAGVTGELFF. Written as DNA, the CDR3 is TGCAGCGTTGGACTAGCGGGAGTAACCGGGGAGCTGTTTTTT.

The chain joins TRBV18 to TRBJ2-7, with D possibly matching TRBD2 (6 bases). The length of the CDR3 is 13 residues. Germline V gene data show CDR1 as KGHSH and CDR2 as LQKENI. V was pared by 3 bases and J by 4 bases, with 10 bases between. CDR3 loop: CASSPLGGYEQYF. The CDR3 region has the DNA TGTGCCAGCTCACCTCTGGGGGGATACGAGCAGTACTTC.

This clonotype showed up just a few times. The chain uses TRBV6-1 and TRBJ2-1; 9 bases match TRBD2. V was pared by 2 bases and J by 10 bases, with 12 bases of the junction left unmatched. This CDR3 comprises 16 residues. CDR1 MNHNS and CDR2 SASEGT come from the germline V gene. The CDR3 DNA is TGTGCCAGCAGTGAAAACCTGGCTAGCGGGGTTAGGGAGCAGTTCTTC. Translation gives CASSENLASGVREQFF.

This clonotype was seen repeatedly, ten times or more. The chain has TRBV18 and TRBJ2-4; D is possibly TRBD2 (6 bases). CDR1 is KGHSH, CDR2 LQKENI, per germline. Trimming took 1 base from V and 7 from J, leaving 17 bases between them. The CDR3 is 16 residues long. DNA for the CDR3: TGTGCCAGCTCACCACTCGGGCCAACGGCGGGGAACATTCAGTACTTC. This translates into CASSPLGPTAGNIQYF. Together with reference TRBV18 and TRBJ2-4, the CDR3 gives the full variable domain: NAGVMQNPRHLVRRRGQEARLRCSPMKGHSHVYWYRQLPEEGLKFMVYLQKENIIDESGMPKERFSAEFPKEGPSILRIQQVVRGDSAAYFCASSPLGPTAGNIQYFGAGTRLSVL.

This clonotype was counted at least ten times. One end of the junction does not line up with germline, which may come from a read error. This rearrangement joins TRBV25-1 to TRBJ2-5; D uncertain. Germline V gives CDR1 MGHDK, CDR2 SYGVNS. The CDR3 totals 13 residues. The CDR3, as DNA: TGTGCCAGCAGTGACCCCGGCCTAGATCTAATGCACTTC. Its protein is CASSDPGLDLMHF.

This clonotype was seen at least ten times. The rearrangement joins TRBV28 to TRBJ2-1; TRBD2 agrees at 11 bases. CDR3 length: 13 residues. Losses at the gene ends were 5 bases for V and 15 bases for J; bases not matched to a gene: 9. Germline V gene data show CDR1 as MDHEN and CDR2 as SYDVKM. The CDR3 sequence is CASSTSGRTSPFF. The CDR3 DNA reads TGTGCCAGCAGTACTAGCGGGAGAACTTCCCCGTTCTTC.

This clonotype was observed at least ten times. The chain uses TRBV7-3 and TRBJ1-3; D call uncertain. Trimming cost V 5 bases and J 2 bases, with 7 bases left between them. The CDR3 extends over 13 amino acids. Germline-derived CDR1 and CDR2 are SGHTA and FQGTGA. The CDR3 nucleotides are TGTGCCAGCAGCCCTACACCTGGAAACACCATATATTTT. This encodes CASSPTPGNTIYF.

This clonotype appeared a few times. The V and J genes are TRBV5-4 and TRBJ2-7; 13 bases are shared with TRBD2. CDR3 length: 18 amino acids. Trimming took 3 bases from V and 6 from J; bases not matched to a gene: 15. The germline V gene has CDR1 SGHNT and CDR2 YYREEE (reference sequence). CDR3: CASSWRQAGLAGESEQYF. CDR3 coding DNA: TGTGCCAGCAGCTGGAGACAGGCCGGACTAGCGGGAGAAAGCGAGCAGTACTTC.

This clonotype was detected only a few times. The CDR3 DNA reads as TGTGCCAGCAGTTTAGGGGTCACCGGGGAGCTGTTTTTT. Encoded protein: CASSLGVTGELFF. The chain uses TRBV12-3 or TRBV12-4 and TRBJ2-2; D gene unclear. The CDR3 runs 13 residues. The germline V and J ends were trimmed by 1 base and 4 bases, with 4 bases remaining between them.

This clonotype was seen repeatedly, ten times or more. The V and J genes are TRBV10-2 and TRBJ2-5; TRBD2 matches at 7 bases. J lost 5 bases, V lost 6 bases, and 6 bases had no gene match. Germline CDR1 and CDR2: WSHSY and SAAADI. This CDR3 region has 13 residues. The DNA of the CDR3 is TGCGCCAGCAGAGAAGCGGGATCTGAGACCCAGTACTTC. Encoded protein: CASREAGSETQYF.